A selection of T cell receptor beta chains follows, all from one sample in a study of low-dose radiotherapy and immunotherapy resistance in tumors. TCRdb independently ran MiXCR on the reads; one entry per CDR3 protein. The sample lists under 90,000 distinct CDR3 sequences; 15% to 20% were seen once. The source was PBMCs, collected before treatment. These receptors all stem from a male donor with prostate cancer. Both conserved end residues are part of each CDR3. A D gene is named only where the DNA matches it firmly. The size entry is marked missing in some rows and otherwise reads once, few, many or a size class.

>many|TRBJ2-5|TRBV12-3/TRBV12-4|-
CASSWGRGLGQETQYF
TGTGCCAGCAGTTGGGGCCGCGGACTGGGCCAAGAGACCCAGTACTTC
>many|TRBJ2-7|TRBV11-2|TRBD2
CASSLRLAPDEQYF
TGTGCCAGCAGCTTGAGACTAGCGCCAGATGAGCAGTACTTC
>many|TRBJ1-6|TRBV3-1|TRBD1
CASSPGQGYSPLHF
TGTGCCAGCAGCCCTGGACAGGGTTATTCACCCCTCCACTTT
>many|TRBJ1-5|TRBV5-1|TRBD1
CASSLGPGQGEQPQHF
TGCGCCAGCAGCTTGGGACCGGGACAGGGTGAACAGCCCCAGCATTTT
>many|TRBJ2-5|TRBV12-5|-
CASGLRLGLVETQYF
TGTGCTAGTGGTTTGCGCTTAGGATTGGTCGAGACCCAGTACTTC
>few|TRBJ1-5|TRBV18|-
CASSPAAGGNQPQHF
TGTGCCAGCTCACCAGCGGCAGGAGGGAATCAGCCCCAGCATTTT
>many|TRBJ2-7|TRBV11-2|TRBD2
CASSLAGLGEQYF
TGCGCCAGCAGCCTAGCGGGGCTTGGTGAGCAGTACTTC
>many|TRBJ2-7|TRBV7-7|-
CASSLAGEQYF
TGTGCTAGCAGCTTAGCAGGCGAGCAGTACTTC
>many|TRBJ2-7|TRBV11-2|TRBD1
CASSQMTGTYEQYF
TGTGCCAGCAGCCAAATGACAGGGACCTACGAGCAGTACTTC
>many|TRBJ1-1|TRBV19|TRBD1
CASSFPQGVNTEAFF
TGTGCCAGTAGCTTCCCCCAGGGGGTGAACACTGAAGCTTTCTTT
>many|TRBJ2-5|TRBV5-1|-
CASSLGTTQETQYF
TGCGCCAGCAGCTTGGGAACTACTCAAGAGACCCAGTACTTC
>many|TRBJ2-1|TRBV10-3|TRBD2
CAISDATSGGHLEQFF
TGTGCCATCAGTGACGCCACTAGCGGGGGCCATCTTGAGCAGTTCTTC
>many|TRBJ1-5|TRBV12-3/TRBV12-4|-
CASSQSTVPNQPQHF
TGTGCCAGCAGCCAATCGACAGTCCCTAATCAGCCCCAGCATTTT
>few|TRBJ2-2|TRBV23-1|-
CASSPRGARGHRGAVFF
-
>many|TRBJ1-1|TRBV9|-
CASSVGRQNTEAFF
TGTGCCAGCAGCGTAGGCAGGCAGAACACTGAAGCTTTCTTT
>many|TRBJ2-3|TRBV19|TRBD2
CASSNSGGAWTDTQYF
TGTGCCAGTAGTAATAGCGGGGGGGCCTGGACAGATACGCAGTATTTT
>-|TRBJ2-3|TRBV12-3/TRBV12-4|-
CASSPETSTDTQYF
TGTGCCAGCAGTCCAGAGACTAGCACAGATACGCAGTATTTT
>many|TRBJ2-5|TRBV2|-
CASSEGAAAAETQYF
TGTGCCAGCAGTGAAGGGGCAGCCGCGGCGGAGACCCAGTACTTC
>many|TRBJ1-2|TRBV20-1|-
CSARAAKADYGYTF
TGCAGTGCTAGGGCAGCGAAGGCCGACTATGGCTACACCTTC
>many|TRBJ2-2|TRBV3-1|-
CASSQGGELFF
TGTGCCAGCAGCCAGGGCGGGGAGCTGTTTTTT
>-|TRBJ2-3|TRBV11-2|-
CASSLGGYLDTQYF
TGTGCCAGCAGCTTAGGGGGCTACTTAGATACGCAGTATTTT
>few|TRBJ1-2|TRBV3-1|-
CATSARDYGYTF
TGTGCCACCTCCGCCAGGGACTATGGCTACACCTTC
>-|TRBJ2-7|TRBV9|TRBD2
CASSVGPASGAYEQYF
TGTGCCAGCAGCGTGGGCCCGGCTAGCGGGGCCTACGAGCAGTACTTC
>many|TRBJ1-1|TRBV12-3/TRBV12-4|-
CASSLANLNEAFF
TGTGCCAGCAGTTTAGCTAACCTAAATGAAGCTTTCTTT
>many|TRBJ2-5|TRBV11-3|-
CASSDRTAPETQYF
TGTGCCAGCAGCGACCGGACCGCCCCGGAGACCCAGTACTTC
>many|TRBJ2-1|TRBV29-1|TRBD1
CSVEGWGQGAMDEQFF
TGCAGCGTTGAGGGATGGGGGCAGGGGGCGATGGATGAGCAGTTCTTC
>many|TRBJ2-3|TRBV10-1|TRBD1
CASSESRTGGTDTQYF
TGCGCCAGCAGTGAGTCGAGGACAGGGGGGACAGATACGCAGTATTTT
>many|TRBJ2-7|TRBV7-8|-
CASSSLGTGTYEQYF
TGTGCCAGCAGCTCCTTGGGTACAGGGACCTACGAGCAGTACTTC
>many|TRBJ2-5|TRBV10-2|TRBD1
CASRGRDRGPETQYF
TGCGCCAGCAGAGGCCGGGACAGGGGGCCGGAGACCCAGTACTTC
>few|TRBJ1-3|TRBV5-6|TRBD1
CASSSLTLAPTGAGNTIYF
TGTGCCAGCAGCTCCCTAACCCTGGCCCCGACAGGGGCTGGAAACACCATATATTTT
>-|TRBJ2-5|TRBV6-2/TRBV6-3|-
CASTNQTSMYLCASTQPGETQYF
-
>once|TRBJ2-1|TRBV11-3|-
CASSPDRAYNEQFF
TGTGCCAGCAGCCCCGACCGAGCCTACAATGAGCAGTTCTTC
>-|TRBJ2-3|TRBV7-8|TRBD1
CASSSPGQTQYF
TGTGCCAGCAGCTCGCCGGGACAGACGCAGTATTTT
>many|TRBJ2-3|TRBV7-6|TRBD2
CASSSRLAGGGADTQYF
TGTGCCAGCAGCTCCCGACTAGCGGGGGGGGGGGCAGATACGCAGTATTTT
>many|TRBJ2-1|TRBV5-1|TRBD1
CASSLARQGADEQFF
TGCGCCAGCAGCTTGGCACGTCAGGGGGCTGATGAGCAGTTCTTC
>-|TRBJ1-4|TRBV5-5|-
CASSTRVSNEKLFF
TGTGCCAGCAGCACTCGGGTCTCTAATGAAAAACTGTTTTTT
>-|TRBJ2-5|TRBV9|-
CASSSNRQEETQYF
TGTGCCAGCAGCTCAAACCGACAGGAAGAGACCCAGTACTTC
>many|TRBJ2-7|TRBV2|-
CASRGMDSYEQYF
TGTGCCAGCAGGGGAATGGACAGCTACGAGCAGTACTTC
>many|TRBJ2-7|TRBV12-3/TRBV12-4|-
CASSHDRSYEQYF
TGTGCCAGCAGCCATGACAGGTCCTACGAGCAGTACTTC
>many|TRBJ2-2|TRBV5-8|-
CASSHLRGITGELFF
TGTGCCAGCAGCCACCTTCGGGGTATTACCGGGGAGCTGTTTTTT
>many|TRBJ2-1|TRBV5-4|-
CASSLMGSLIF
TGTGCCAGCAGCTTGATGGGGAGCCTGATCTTC
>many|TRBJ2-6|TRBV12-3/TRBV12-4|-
CASSLLVSLGSGANVLTF
TGTGCCAGCAGTTTATTAGTTTCATTGGGGTCTGGGGCCAACGTCCTGACTTTC
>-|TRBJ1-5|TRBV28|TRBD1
CASSPTTGYNQPQHF
TGTGCCAGCAGTCCAACGACAGGGTACAATCAGCCCCAGCATTTT
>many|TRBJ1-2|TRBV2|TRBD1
CASSEEGQGNGYTF
TGTGCCAGCAGTGAAGAGGGACAGGGGAATGGCTACACCTTC
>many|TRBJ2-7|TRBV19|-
CASSIWQGFNEQYF
TGTGCCAGTAGTATCTGGCAGGGGTTCAACGAGCAGTACTTC
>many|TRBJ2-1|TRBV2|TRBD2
CASSVFIAGGSEQFF
TGTGCCAGCAGTGTTTTCATAGCGGGGGGTTCTGAGCAGTTCTTC
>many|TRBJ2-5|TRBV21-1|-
CASSIEGAGETQYF
TGTGCCAGCAGCATCGAGGGGGCGGGAGAGACCCAGTACTTC
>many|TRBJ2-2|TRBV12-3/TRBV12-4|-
CASSAALAGELFF
TGTGCCAGCAGCGCCGCACTAGCCGGGGAGCTGTTTTTT
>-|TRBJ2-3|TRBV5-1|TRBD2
CASSLDPSGGRIDTQYF
TGCGCCAGCAGCTTGGACCCTAGCGGGGGACGGATAGATACGCAGTATTTT
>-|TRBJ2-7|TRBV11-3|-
CASSLRSGTEQYF
TGTGCCAGCAGCTTACGTTCGGGGACCGAGCAGTACTTT
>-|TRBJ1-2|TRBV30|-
CAWSPSGYDYTF
TGTGCCTGGAGTCCGAGCGGCTATGACTACACCTTC
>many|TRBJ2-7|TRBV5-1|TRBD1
CASSLVGTGEYEQYF
TGCGCCAGCAGCTTGGTGGGGACAGGGGAATACGAGCAGTACTTC
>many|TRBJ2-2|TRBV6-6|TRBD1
CASSRSGTENTGELFF
TGTGCCAGCAGCAGATCCGGGACAGAGAACACCGGGGAGCTGTTTTTT
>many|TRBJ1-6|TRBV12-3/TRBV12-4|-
CASSSSNSPLHF
TGTGCCAGCAGCTCCTCAAATTCACCCCTCCACTTT
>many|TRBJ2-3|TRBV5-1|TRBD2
CASSFSGGERDTQYF
TGCGCCAGCAGCTTTAGCGGGGGGGAGAGAGATACGCAGTATTTT